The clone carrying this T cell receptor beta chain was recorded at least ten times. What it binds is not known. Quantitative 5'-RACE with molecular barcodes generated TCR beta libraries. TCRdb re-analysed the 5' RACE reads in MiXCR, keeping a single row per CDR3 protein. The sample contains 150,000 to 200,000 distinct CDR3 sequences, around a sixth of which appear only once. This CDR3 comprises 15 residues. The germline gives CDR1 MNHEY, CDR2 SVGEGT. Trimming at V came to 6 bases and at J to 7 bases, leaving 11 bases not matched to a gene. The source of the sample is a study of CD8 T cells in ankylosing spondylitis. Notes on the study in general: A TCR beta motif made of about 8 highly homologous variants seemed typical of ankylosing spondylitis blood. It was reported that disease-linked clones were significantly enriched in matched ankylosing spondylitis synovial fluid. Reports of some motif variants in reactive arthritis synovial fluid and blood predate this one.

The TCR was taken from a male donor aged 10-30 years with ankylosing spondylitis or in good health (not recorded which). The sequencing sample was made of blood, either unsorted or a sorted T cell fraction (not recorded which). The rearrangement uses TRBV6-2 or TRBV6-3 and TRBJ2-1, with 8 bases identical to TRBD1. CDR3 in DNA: TGTGCCAGCAGGGTAAAGACAGGGGTAAGGAATGAGCAGTTCTTC. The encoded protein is CASRVKTGVRNEQFF.